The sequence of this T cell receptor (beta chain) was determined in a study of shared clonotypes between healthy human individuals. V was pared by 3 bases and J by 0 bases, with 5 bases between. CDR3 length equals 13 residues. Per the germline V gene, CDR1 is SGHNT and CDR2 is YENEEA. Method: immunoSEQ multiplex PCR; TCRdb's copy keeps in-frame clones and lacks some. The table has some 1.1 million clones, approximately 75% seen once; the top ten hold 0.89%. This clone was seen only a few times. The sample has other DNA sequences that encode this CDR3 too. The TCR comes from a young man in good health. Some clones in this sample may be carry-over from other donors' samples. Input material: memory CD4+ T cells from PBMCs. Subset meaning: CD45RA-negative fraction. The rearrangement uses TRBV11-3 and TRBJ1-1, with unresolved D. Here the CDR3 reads CASSFSLNTEAFF. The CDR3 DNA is TGTGCCAGCAGCTTTAGTCTGAACACTGAAGCTTTCTTT.